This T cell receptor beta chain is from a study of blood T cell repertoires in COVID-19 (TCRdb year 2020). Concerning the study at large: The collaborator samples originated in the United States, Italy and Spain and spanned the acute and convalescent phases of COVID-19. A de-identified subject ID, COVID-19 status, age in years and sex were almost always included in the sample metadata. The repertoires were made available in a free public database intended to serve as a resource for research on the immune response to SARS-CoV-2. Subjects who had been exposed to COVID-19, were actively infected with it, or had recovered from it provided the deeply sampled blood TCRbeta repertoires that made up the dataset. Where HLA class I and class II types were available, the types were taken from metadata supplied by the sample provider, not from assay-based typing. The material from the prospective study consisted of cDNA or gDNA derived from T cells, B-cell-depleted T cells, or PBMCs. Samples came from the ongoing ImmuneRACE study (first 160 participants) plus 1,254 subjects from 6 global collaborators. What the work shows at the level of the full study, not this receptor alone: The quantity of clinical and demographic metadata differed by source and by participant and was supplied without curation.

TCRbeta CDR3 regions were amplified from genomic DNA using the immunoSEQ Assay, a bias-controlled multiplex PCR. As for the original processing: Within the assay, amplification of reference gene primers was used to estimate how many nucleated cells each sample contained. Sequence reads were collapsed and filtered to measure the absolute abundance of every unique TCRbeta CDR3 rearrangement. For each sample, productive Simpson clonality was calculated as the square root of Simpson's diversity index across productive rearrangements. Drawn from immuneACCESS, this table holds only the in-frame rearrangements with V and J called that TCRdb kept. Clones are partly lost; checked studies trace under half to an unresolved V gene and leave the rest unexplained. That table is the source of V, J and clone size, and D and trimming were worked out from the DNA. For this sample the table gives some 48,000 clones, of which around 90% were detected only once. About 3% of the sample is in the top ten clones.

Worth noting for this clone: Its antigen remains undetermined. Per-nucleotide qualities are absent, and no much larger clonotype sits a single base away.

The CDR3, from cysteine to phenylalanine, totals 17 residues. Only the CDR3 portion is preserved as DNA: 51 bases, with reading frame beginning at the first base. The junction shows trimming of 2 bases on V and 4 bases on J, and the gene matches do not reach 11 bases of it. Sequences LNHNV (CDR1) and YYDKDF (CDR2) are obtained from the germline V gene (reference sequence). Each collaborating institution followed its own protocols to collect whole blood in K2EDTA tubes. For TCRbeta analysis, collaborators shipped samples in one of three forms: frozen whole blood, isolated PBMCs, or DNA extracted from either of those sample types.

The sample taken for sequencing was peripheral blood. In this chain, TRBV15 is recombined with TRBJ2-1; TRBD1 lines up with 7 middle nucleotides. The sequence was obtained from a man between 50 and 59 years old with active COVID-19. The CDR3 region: CATSRTPPDRVYNEQFF. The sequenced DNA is TGTGCCACCAGCAGAACTCCCCCCGACAGGGTGTACAATGAGCAGTTCTTC.